Shown below are 7 T cell receptor beta chains from a single sample sequenced in a study of cytomegalovirus exposure and HLA in healthy donors. Vbeta (60) and Jbeta (13) primers were used in the PCR. Method: immunoSEQ multiplex PCR; TCRdb's copy keeps in-frame clones and lacks some. The table has fewer than 120,000 clones, 79% seen once. The sequenced sample was PBMCs. The receptors derive from a man aged 25-45 years in good health and CMV-seropositive.

Concerning this clone itself: Other DNA sequences within the sample encode an identical CDR3. The J gene is TRBJ2-6, the V gene TRBV27; D is uncertain. The V gene lost 5 bases and the J gene lost 0 bases, with 5 bases spanning the gap. CDR1 MNHEY and CDR2 SMNVEV come from the germline V gene (reference sequence). This CDR3 spans 14 amino acids. CDR3: CASSLSSGANVLTF. The CDR3 DNA reads TGTGCCAGCAGTCTTAGCTCTGGGGCCAACGTCCTGACTTTC.

The chain couples TRBV19 to TRBJ1-1; TRBD1 agrees at 8 bases. Looked up from germline, CDR1 is LNHDA and CDR2 is SQIVND (reference sequence). After removal of 6 bases from V and 0 bases from J, the junction contained 6 bases not matched to a gene. The CDR3 spans 15 residues. DNA for the CDR3: TGTGCCAGTAGCAACCGACAGGGGTTGAACACTGAAGCTTTCTTT. This codes for CASSNRQGLNTEAFF. The variable domain in full, with the rest retrieved from reference TRBV19 and TRBJ1-1, is DGGITQSPKYLFRKEGQNVTLSCEQNLNHDAMYWYRQDPGQGLRLIYYSQIVNDFQKGDIAEGYSVSREKKESFPLTVTSAQKNPTAFYLCASSNRQGLNTEAFFGQGTRLTVV.

CDR3 sequence: CASSHWGGYYNEQFF. CDR3 DNA: TGTGCCAGCAGCCATTGGGGGGGCTACTACAATGAGCAGTTCTTC. V is TRBV4-2 and J is TRBJ2-1; weak D call: TRBD2 (7 bases). Deletions cut 3 bases from V and 3 bases from J, with 12 bases between. Germline V lookup: CDR1 LGHNA, CDR2 YNFKEQ. This CDR3 region has 15 residues.

CDR3 sequence reads: CASKRGRKETQYF. The CDR3 DNA reads TGTGCCAGCAAGAGGGGGCGCAAAGAGACCCAGTACTTC. The chain joins TRBV2 to TRBJ2-5; 7 bases match TRBD1. This CDR3 is 13 amino acids long. Germline V lookup: CDR1 SNHLY, CDR2 FYNNEI. Trimming took 7 bases from V and 3 from J; bases not matched to a gene: 5. The complete variable domain, with remaining parts taken from reference TRBV2 and TRBJ2-5, reads EPEVTQTPSHQVTQMGQEVILRCVPISNHLYFYWYRQILGQKVEFLVSFYNNEISEKSEIFDDQFSVERPDGSNFTLKIRSTKLEDSAMYFCASKRGRKETQYFGPGTRLLVL.

This chain connects TRBV10-2 to TRBJ2-1; the D gene is possibly TRBD2 (6 bases). The germline CDR1 and CDR2 sequences are WSHSY and SAAADI. Trimming cost V 4 bases and J 7 bases, with 14 bases left between them. This CDR3 is 14 amino acids long. DNA of the CDR3: TGCGCCAGCAGTGTTAACGGGGGTAGGAATGAGCAGTTCTTC. This codes for CASSVNGGRNEQFF.

This clone has a handful of counts. This chain connects TRBV7-6 to TRBJ1-1; 9 bases are shared with TRBD1. The ends lost 3 bases at V and 4 bases at J; junction bases unmatched: 3. This CDR3 is built from 14 residues. The germline gives CDR1 SGHVS, CDR2 FNYEAQ. CDR3 sequence reads: CASSFTGGGTEAFF. The CDR3 DNA is TGTGCCAGCAGCTTTACAGGGGGCGGCACTGAAGCTTTCTTT.

The chain employs TRBV2 and TRBJ2-1; the match to TRBD2 covers 13 bases. Unmatched junction bases numbered 2, after V lost 6 bases and J lost 6 bases. Per germline, CDR1 SNHLY and CDR2 FYNNEI. The CDR3 has 14 amino acids. The CDR3 here is CASRLAGGSNEQFF. In nucleotides, the CDR3 is TGTGCCAGCAGACTAGCGGGGGGGTCCAATGAGCAGTTCTTC.